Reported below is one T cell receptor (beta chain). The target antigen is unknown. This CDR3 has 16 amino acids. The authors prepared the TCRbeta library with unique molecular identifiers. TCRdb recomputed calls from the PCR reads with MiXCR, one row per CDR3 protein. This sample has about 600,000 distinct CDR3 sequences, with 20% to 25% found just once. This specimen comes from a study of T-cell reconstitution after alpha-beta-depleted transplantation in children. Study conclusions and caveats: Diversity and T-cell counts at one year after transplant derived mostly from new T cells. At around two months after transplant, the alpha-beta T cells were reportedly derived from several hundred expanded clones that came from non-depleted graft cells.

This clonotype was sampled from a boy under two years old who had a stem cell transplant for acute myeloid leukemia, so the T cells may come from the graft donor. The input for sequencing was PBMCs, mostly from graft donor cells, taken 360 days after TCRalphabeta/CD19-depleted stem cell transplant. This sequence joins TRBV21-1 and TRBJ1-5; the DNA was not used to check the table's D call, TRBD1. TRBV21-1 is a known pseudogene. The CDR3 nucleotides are TGTGCCAGCAGCCAAAAAGGGGTGGAATCGCTCCAGCCCCAGCATTTT. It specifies CASSQKGVESLQPQHF.